This T cell receptor (beta chain) was retrieved from a study of shared clonotypes between healthy human individuals. Donors included only healthy HIV-negative adults lacking recent acute infections or vaccinations. The investigators split CD4+ cells into a CD45RA+ naive subset and a CD45RA-negative memory subset. Losses at the gene ends were 2 bases for V and 0 bases for J; bases not matched to a gene: 16. Germline lookup yields CDR1 GTSNPN and CDR2 SVGIG (reference sequence). The CDR3 spans 18 residues. TCRdb's copy holds only in-frame clones and misses some; the assay was immunoSEQ multiplex PCR. The sample lists some 2,400,000 clones, approximately 96% occurring once.

The gene calls are TRBV30 and TRBJ2-7, with 7 nucleotides matching TRBD2. The sample taken for sequencing was naive CD4+ T cells sorted from blood. Subset given: CD45RA+ positively selected. The receptor was isolated from a man aged 18 to 30 in good health. CDR3 nucleotides: TGTGCCTGGAGTCGGAGCGGACTAGTTTTGGGAAGCTCCTACGAGCAGTACTTC. Its translation is CAWSRSGLVLGSSYEQYF.